Here is one TCR beta chain with its context. The authors' processing: Reference gene primers were amplified, and this amplification served to estimate nucleated cell counts. Repertoires were generated with immunoSEQ multiplex PCR, while TCRdb's copy carries only in-frame clones and drops some. V and J calls plus clone size are reproduced from that table; the DNA served to infer D and trimming. Of some 13,000 clones in the sample, 81% were seen once. This entry is derived from a study of blood T cell repertoires in COVID-19. Overall study context: Sources were T cells, B-cell-depleted T cells, or PBMCs; the material itself was cDNA or gDNA.

The sequenced material came from peripheral blood. The receptor was derived from a human donor in a cohort sampled during active COVID-19.

CDR3 region: CASSLRDYTDTQYF. In DNA, the CDR3 is TGTGCCAGCAGCTTAAGGGACTACACAGATACGCAGTATTTT. This rearrangement joins TRBV11-1 to TRBJ2-3, with 7 bases identical to TRBD2. Trimming at V came to 2 bases and at J to 2 bases, leaving 1 base not matched to a gene. Per germline, CDR1 SGHAT and CDR2 FQDESV (reference sequence). The CDR3 totals 14 residues.